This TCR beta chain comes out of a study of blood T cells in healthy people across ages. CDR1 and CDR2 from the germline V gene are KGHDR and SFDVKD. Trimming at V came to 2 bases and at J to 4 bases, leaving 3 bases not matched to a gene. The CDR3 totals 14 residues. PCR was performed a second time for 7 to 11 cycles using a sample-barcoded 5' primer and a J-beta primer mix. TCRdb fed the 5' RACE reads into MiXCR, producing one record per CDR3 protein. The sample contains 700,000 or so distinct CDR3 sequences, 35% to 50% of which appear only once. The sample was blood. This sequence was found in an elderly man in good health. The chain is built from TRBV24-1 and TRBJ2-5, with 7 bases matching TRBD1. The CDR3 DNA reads TGTGCCACCAGTGATTCGGGGACAGTAGAGACCCAGTACTTC. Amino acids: CATSDSGTVETQYF.